The rows below give T cell receptor beta chains drawn from one sample of a study of shared clonotypes between healthy human individuals. Sequencing used immunoSEQ multiplex PCR; TCRdb keeps in-frame clones, though not all of them. The table records 2 million to 2.5 million clones, roughly 93% of them present only once. Sequenced: naive CD4+ T cells from PBMCs. These receptors came from a man between 18 and 35 years old in good health. Some clones in this sample may be carry-over from other donors' samples. The CDR3 runs from the conserved cysteine through the conserved F or W. A D gene is named only where the DNA matches it firmly. Part of the rows lack a size; the others show once, few, many or a class for expanded clones.

TRBV5-1 | . | . | CASSPTTGIEQFF
TRBV18 | . | . | CASSLTLPVLSYEQYF
TRBV29-1 | TRBD1 | once | CSVKQGESYEQYF
TRBV18 | . | . | CASSPPSGRYEQYF
TRBV5-6 | . | once | CASSLEQPNSPLHF
TRBV30 | TRBD2 | . | CAWGRSGIYEQYF
TRBV7-8 | TRBD1 | . | CASSRQGATGELFF
TRBV7-2 | TRBD2 | . | CASSNLAGAYNEQFF
TRBV7-2 | . | . | CASSSSFRTEAFF
TRBV27 | . | . | CASSLSRNTGELFF
TRBV11-2 | . | . | CASSLTAGGYTF